The rows below give T cell receptor beta chains drawn from one sample of a study of cytomegalovirus exposure and HLA in healthy donors. This table comes from immunoSEQ multiplex PCR, and its TCRdb copy is limited to in-frame clones, with some not included. The sample features approximately 200,000 clones, with around 0.7% in its top ten. The sequenced material came from PBMCs. The receptor set was obtained from a boy aged 5-17 years in good health and CMV-seronegative. The CDR3 runs from the conserved cysteine through the conserved F or W. D genes are given only for firm matches.

cdr3_nt cdr3_aa v_call d_call j_call
TGCGCCAGCAGCCGCCCCGTCGGTGGCTACACCTTC CASSRPVGGYTF TRBV4-1 NA TRBJ1-2
TGCGCCAGCAGTTACGGCGGGGGGGCGTCGAGCACAGATACGCAGTATTTT CASSYGGGASSTDTQYF TRBV10-2 TRBD2 TRBJ2-3
TGCGCCAGCGTTGAAACAGGGGCGAACACTGAAGCTTTCTTT CASVETGANTEAFF TRBV5-1 TRBD1 TRBJ1-1
TGTGCCACCAGCATCTCTAGTTTCTCTACCTTGACAGATTTTAACTATGGCTACACCTTC CATSISSFSTLTDFNYGYTF TRBV15 NA TRBJ1-2
TGTGCCAGCTCACCACCGCGAAGCACAGATACGCAGTATTTT CASSPPRSTDTQYF TRBV18 NA TRBJ2-3
TGCAGCGTTGGCGGGGGGAGTGGGGATACGCAGTATTTT CSVGGGSGDTQYF TRBV29-1 TRBD2 TRBJ2-3
TGTGCCAGCAGCCCTATTTGGGAGTATGAGGCGAACGGCTACACCTTC CASSPIWEYEANGYTF TRBV14 NA TRBJ1-2
TGCGCCAGCAGGGGACAGGGAAGGGTCTCTGGAAACACCATATATTTT CASRGQGRVSGNTIYF TRBV10-1 TRBD1 TRBJ1-3
TGTGCCAGCACCCAGAGCGCAGGGACCTATAATTCACCCCTCCACTTT CASTQSAGTYNSPLHF TRBV7-2 NA TRBJ1-6
TGCAGCGTTGAAGAACCGGGCACTGAAGCTTTCTTT CSVEEPGTEAFF TRBV29-1 NA TRBJ1-1
TGTGCCAGCAGTTCTCTAGGGGGAAGAGGACAGACCCAGTACTTC CASSSLGGRGQTQYF TRBV2 NA TRBJ2-5
TGTGCCAGCAGCGGGACTAGCGGGGGCTCAGATACGCAGTATTTT CASSGTSGGSDTQYF TRBV9 TRBD2 TRBJ2-3
TGTGCCAGCAGCGCCAGAGGACAGGGCAGCACCGGGGAGCTGTTTTTT CASSARGQGSTGELFF TRBV9 TRBD1 TRBJ2-2
TGTGCCAGCAGTCCTGCGGCGTCCGGGATTCCCCTCCACTTT CASSPAASGIPLHF TRBV6-4 NA TRBJ1-6
TGTGCCAGTAGTATATCACAGGTTTCGCGTGAAGCTTTCTTT CASSISQVSREAFF TRBV19 NA TRBJ1-1
TGTGCCAGCAGTACGGGGAGATCTGGGAATGAGCAGTTCTTC CASSTGRSGNEQFF TRBV6-4 NA TRBJ2-1
TGTGCCAGCAGCGCACAGGGATCCACTGAAGCTTTCTTT CASSAQGSTEAFF TRBV7-9 NA TRBJ1-1
TGTGCCAGCAGCGCCCGGGGGGATGGCACAGATACGCAGTATTTT CASSARGDGTDTQYF TRBV6-4 TRBD2 TRBJ2-3
TGTGCCAGCAGTTACGCCGACAGGGACTCGCGGGAGCAGTACTTC CASSYADRDSREQYF TRBV6-5 NA TRBJ2-7
TGTGCCAGCCTCGGGGGGGCTGATGGCTACACCTTC CASLGGADGYTF TRBV25-1 NA TRBJ1-2
TGTGCCAGCACCGCGGGCCTCACATTCACCGGGGAGCTGTTTTTT CASTAGLTFTGELFF TRBV7-2 NA TRBJ2-2
TGCAGCGTTAGGGGGACCCCAAGGAGCTACGAGCAGTACTTC CSVRGTPRSYEQYF TRBV29-1 NA TRBJ2-7
TGTGCCAGCAGCCCCCTCGGACTCCCTTTGGAGACCCAGTACTTC CASSPLGLPLETQYF TRBV6-5 NA TRBJ2-5